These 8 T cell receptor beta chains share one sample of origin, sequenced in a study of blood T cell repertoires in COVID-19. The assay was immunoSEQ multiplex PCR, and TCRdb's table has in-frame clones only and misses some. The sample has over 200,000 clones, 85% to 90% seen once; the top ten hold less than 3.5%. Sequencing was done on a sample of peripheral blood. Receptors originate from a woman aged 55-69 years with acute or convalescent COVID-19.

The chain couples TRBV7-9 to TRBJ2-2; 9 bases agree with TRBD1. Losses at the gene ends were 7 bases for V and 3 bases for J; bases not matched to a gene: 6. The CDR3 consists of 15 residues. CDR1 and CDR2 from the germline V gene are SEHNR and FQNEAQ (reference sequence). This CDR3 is CASKKRDRDTGELFF. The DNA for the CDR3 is TGTGCCAGCAAGAAACGGGACAGGGACACCGGGGAGCTGTTTTTT.

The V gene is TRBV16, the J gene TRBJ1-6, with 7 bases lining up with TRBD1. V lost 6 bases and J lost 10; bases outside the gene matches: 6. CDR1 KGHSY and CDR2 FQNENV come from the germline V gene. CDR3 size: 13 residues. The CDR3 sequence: CASRLDRASPLHF. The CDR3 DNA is TGTGCCAGCAGACTAGACAGGGCATCACCCCTCCACTTT. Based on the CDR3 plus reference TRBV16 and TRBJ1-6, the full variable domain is GEEVAQTPKHLVRGEGQKAKLYCAPIKGHSYVFWYQQVLKNEFKFLISFQNENVFDETGMPKERFSAKCLPNSPCSLEIQATKLEDSAVYFCASRLDRASPLHFGNGTRLTVT.

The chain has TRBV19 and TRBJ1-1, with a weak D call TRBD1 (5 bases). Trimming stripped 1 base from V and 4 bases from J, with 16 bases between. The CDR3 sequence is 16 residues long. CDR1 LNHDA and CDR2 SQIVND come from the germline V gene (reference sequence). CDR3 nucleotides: TGTGCCAGTAGTATAGGCACAAGGGGTGGAGTCACTGAAGCTTTCTTT. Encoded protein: CASSIGTRGGVTEAFF.

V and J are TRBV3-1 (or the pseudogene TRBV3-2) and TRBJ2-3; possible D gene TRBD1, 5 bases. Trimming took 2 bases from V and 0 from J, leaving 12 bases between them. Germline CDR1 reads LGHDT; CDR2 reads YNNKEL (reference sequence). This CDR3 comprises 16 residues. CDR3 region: CASSQRQTLSTDTQYF. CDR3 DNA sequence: TGTGCCAGCAGCCAACGACAGACTCTTAGCACAGATACGCAGTATTTT.

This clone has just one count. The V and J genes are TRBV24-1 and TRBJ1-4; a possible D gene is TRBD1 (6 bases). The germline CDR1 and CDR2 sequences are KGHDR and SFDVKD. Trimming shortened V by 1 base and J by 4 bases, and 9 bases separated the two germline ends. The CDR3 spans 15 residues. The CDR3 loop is CATSDLWGRNEKLFF. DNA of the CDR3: TGTGCCACCAGTGATTTATGGGGGCGTAATGAAAAACTGTTTTTT.

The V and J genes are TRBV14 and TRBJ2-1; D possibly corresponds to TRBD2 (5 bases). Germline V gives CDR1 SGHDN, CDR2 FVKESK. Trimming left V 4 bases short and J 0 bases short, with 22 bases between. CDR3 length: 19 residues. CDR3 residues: CASSRSRTGTFGSYNEQFF. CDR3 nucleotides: TGTGCCAGCAGCCGATCACGCACGGGAACCTTCGGCTCCTACAATGAGCAGTTCTTC. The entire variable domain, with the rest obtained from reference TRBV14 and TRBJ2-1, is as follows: EAGVTQFPSHSVIEKGQTVTLRCDPISGHDNLYWYRRVMGKEIKFLLHFVKESKQDESGMPNNRFLAERTGGTYSTLKVQPAELEDSGVYFCASSRSRTGTFGSYNEQFFGPGTRLTVL.

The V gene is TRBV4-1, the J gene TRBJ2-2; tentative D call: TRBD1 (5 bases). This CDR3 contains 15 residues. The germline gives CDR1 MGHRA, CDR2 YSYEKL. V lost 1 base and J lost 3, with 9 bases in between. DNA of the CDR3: TGCGCCAGCAGCCAAGGACAGCTTTACACCGGGGAGCTGTTTTTT. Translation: CASSQGQLYTGELFF.

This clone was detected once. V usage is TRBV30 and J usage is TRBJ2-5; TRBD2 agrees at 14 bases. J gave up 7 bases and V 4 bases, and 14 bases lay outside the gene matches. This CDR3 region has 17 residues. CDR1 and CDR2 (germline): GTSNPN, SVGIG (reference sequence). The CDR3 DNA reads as TGTGCCTGGACCTACTCCGGGACAGGGACTAGCGGGAGGACCCAGTACTTC. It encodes CAWTYSGTGTSGRTQYF.